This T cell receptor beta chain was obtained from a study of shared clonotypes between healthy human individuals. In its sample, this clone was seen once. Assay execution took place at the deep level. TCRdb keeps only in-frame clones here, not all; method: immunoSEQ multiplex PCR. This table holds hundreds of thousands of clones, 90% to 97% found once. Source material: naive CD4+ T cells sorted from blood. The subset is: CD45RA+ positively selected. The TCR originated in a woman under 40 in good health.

The CDR3 DNA reads TGTGCCAGCAGCTTTAGCGGGAGCTACGAGCAGTACTTC. It specifies CASSFSGSYEQYF. This rearrangement joins TRBV11-2 to TRBJ2-7, with 9 bases lining up with TRBD2. V dropped 3 bases and J dropped 3; count of bases not matched to a gene: 0. Germline values: CDR1 SGHAT, CDR2 FQNNGV. This CDR3 comprises 13 residues.